Included here is one T cell receptor beta chain sequence, with context. Generated by immunoSEQ multiplex PCR, the TCRdb table keeps only in-frame clones and is missing some. The sample carries 20,000 or so clones, roughly 85% recorded once. The sample belongs to a study of graft-versus-host responses after intestinal transplantation. CDR1 and CDR2 from the germline V gene are MNHEY and SVGAGI. This CDR3 contains 13 residues. Trimming removed 2 bases from V and 5 bases from J, with 7 bases in between. The sequence was collected from a human patient who received an intestinal transplant, so some T cells may come from the graft donor. Sequencing used PBMCs, obtained 450 to 480 days after intestinal transplant. The chain recombines TRBV6-5 with TRBJ1-5; D is undetermined. In nucleotides, the CDR3 is TGTGCCAGCAGTTACAAAGGTGATCAGCCCCAGCATTTT. As protein: CASSYKGDQPQHF.